Presented here are 8 T cell receptor beta chains from one specimen sequenced in a study of tumor and adjacent non-tumor tissue in lung cancer. No cell sorting was done before RNA was extracted from the tissue. The library came from three nested PCR rounds adapted from ARM-PCR protocols. TCRdb reanalysed the multiplex PCR reads using MiXCR and keeps one entry per CDR3 protein. The repertoire holds approximately 150,000 distinct CDR3 sequences, with about 71% as singletons. The sample taken for sequencing was lung tumor tissue. These receptors all stem from a man aged 60-69 years with small cell lung cancer.

About this clonotype itself: This may arise from a read error, as a much more abundant clone is one base away. This chain uses TRBV20-1 with TRBJ1-1; D is uncertain. CDR1 is DFQATT, CDR2 SNEGSKA, per germline (reference sequence). CDR3 length: 12 amino acids. The CDR3 sequence is CSANEMNTEASF. CDR3 bases: TGCAGTGCAAATGAAATGAACACTGAAGCTTCCTTT.

Remarks on this clonotype: A read error may be the cause here, since a much bigger clone is one base away. V is TRBV20-1 and J is TRBJ2-7; the D gene is possibly TRBD2 (5 bases). The end of the DNA is better explained by TRBJ2-1, so the J call may be wrong. The CDR3 runs 13 residues. Germline CDR1 is DFQATT and CDR2 is SNEGSKA (reference sequence). The CDR3 nucleotides read TGCAGTGCTAGAGATCTAAGCGGCTACGAGCAGTTCTTC. It is translated as CSARDLSGYEQFF.

With regard to this clonotype: With a much larger clone just one base away, this may be a read error. The conserved closing phenylalanine or tryptophan is absent in this CDR3, likely reflecting a read error. The chain uses TRBV20-1 and TRBJ2-2; the match to TRBD1 covers 7 bases. Germline CDR1 is DFQATT and CDR2 is SNEGSKA (reference sequence). After removal of 0 bases from V and 7 bases from J, the junction contained 5 bases not matched to a gene. The CDR3 runs 14 residues. The DNA for the CDR3 is TGCAGTGCTAGAGACAGGGGGACCGGCGGGGAGCTGTTTCTT. Its translation is CSARDRGTGGELFL.

This clonotype has more than one count but fewer than ten. This CDR3 is CASGVGQGRHNEQFF. DNA of the CDR3: TGTGCTAGTGGTGTGGGACAGGGTAGACACAATGAGCAGTTCTTC. This chain links TRBV12-5 with TRBJ2-1, with 9 nucleotides matching TRBD1. Losses at the gene ends were 5 bases for V and 5 bases for J; bases not matched to a gene: 7. The CDR3 has 15 amino acids. Germline loops: CDR1 LGHNT, CDR2 FRNRAP.

A single count supports this clonotype. The junction shows a germline mismatch at one end, possibly a read error. This chain connects TRBV5-1 to TRBJ2-1, with 7 bases aligning to TRBD2. The CDR3 extends over 15 amino acids. Germline CDR1 reads SGHRS; CDR2 reads YFSETQ. CDR3 residues: CTSSLEAGEENEQFF. The DNA for the CDR3 is TGCACCAGCAGCTTGGAGGCGGGAGAAGAGAATGAGCAGTTCTTC. Using reference TRBV5-1 and TRBJ2-1 for the parts outside the CDR3, the full variable domain is KAGVTQTPRYLIKTRGQQVTLSCSPISGHRSVSWYQQTPGQGLQFLFEYFSETQRNKGNFPGRFSGRQFSNSRSEMNVSTLELGDSALYLCTSSLEAGEENEQFFGPGTRLTVL.

On this clonotype: A much larger clonotype is one base distant, so this may be a read error. V gene TRBV4-2 combines with J gene TRBJ2-1, with TRBD2 matching over 8 bases. The V segment lost 0 bases and the J segment 15 bases; nucleotides outside the gene matches: 10. This CDR3 spans 14 amino acids. Germline-derived CDR1 and CDR2 are LGHNA and YNFKEQ. CDR3 sequence reads: CASSQDIAGFGPFF. The CDR3 nucleotides are TGTGCCAGCAGCCAAGATATAGCGGGATTTGGACCGTTCTTC.

The chain combines TRBV13 with TRBJ2-3; TRBD2 matches at 11 bases. The junction had 12 bases not matched to a gene; V was cut back by 5 bases and J by 2 bases. CDR1 and CDR2 (germline): PRHDT, FYEKMQ (reference sequence). The CDR3 sequence is 18 residues long. This chain's CDR3 is CASSLWGLAGGLTDTQYF. DNA of the CDR3: TGTGCCAGCAGCCTGTGGGGGCTAGCGGGAGGACTCACAGATACGCAGTATTTT. Using reference TRBV13 and TRBJ2-3 for the parts outside the CDR3, the full variable domain is AAGVIQSPRHLIKEKRETATLKCYPIPRHDTVYWYQQGPGQDPQFLISFYEKMQSDKGSIPDRFSAQQFSDYHSELNMSSLELGDSALYFCASSLWGLAGGLTDTQYFGPGTRLTVL.

In the case of this clonotype: An end of the junction does not agree with germline; a read error may underlie this. The chain couples TRBV2 to TRBJ1-2, with D possibly being TRBD1 (5 bases). The CDR3 length is 16 residues. The germline V gene has CDR1 SNHLY and CDR2 FYNNEI. The CDR3 nucleotides are TGTGCCAACAGTGAAGCCGTTCAACTGCAGGGACGTGGCTACACCTTC. Amino acid sequence: CANSEAVQLQGRGYTF.